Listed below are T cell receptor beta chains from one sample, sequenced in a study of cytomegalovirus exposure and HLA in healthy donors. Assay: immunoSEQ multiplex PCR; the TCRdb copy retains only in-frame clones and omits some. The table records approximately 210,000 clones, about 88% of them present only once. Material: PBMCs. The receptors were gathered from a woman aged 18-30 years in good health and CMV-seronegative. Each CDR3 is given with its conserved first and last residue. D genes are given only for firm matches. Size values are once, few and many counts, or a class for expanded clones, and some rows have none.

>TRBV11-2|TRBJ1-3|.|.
TGTGCCAGCAACCCTACCCAAACCTCTGGAAACACCATATATTTT
CASNPTQTSGNTIYF
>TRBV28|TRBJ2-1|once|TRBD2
TGTGCCAGCAGCCCTACTAAGGGAGGGTCCAATGAGCAGTTCTTC
CASSPTKGGSNEQFF
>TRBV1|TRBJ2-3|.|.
TGCACCAGCAGCCAAGATAAGGCGGGAGGGCCCCCAGATACGCAGTATTTT
CTSSQDKAGGPPDTQYF
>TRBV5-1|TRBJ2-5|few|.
TGCGCCAGCAGCTTGTCGACGGGGGACCAAGAGACCCAGTACTTC
CASSLSTGDQETQYF
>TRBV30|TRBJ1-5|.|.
TGTGCCTGGACGGCGCAGGCAGGTCAGCCCCAGCATTTT
CAWTAQAGQPQHF
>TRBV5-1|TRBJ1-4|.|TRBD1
TGCGCCAGCAGTTCGGACAGGGGTAATGAAAAACTGTTTTTT
CASSSDRGNEKLFF
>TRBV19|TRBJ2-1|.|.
TGTGCCAGTAGTCCACAGGGAGCTAGGGACCCTGAGCAGTTCTTC
CASSPQGARDPEQFF
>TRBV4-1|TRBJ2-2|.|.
TGCGCCAGCAGCCAGGACCGGGGTGCCCTCTACAACACCGGGGAGCTGTTTTTT
CASSQDRGALYNTGELFF
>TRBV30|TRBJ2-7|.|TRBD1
TGTGCCTGGAGTGCGGACAGGTTCTACGAGCAGTACTTC
CAWSADRFYEQYF
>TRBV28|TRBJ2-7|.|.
TGTGCCAGCAGTTTGAGCCGGGTGGGGGCAAGCTCCTACGAGCAGTACTTC
CASSLSRVGASSYEQYF
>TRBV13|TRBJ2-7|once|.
TGTGCCAGCAGCTTTCCAGGGTCCTACGAGCAGTACTTC
CASSFPGSYEQYF
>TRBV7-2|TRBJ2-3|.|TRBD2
TGTGCCAGCAGCCCACATAGCGGGATGAGTTCAGATACGCAGTATTTT
CASSPHSGMSSDTQYF
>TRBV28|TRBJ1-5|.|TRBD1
TGTGCCAGCAGTTCCGGACAGGGGCCAAGTCAGCCCCAGCATTTT
CASSSGQGPSQPQHF
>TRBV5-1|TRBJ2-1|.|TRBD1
TGCGCCAGCAGCTGGGGGAACAGGGGGGCTTACAATGAGCAGTTCTTC
CASSWGNRGAYNEQFF
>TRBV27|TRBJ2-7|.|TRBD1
TGTGCCAGCAGCCCGGGACAGGGTTTCTACGAGCAGTACTTC
CASSPGQGFYEQYF
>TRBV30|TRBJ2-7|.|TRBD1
TGTGCCTGGAGCGAACCCGGGACAGCCTACGAGCAGTACTTC
CAWSEPGTAYEQYF
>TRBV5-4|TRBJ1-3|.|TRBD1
TGTGCCAGCAGCGTCCAGACAGGGGCTGGAAACACCATATATTTT
CASSVQTGAGNTIYF
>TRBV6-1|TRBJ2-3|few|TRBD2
TGTGCCAGCAGTGGATCGTGGGGCGGGAGCCCCCATTTT
CASSGSWGGSPHF
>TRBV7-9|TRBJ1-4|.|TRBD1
TGTGCCAGCAGCTTAGGGGTTACAGGGGGCGCGATTGAAAAACTGTTTTTT
CASSLGVTGGAIEKLFF
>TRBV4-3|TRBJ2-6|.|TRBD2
TGCGCCAGCAGCCAAGATCCGGGACTAGCAGTTACTGGGGCCAACGTCCTGACTTTC
CASSQDPGLAVTGANVLTF
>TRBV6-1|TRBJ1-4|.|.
TGTGCCAGCAGTGATGGATGGGGGCTAGATGAAAAACTGTTTTTT
CASSDGWGLDEKLFF
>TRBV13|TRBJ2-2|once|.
TGTGCCAGCAGCTCCCAGACTCCTCCCGGGGAGCTGTTTTTT
CASSSQTPPGELFF
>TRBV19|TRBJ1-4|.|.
TGTGCCAGTAGTATGCTAGGGGCAACTAATGAAAAACTGTTTTTT
CASSMLGATNEKLFF
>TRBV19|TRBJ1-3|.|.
TGTGCCTGCAGGCAGGGAAACACCATATATTTT
CACRQGNTIYF
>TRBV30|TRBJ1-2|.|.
TGTGCCTGGAGTCCCCGCCCCCCACTGGAGGAGGATGGCTACACCTTC
CAWSPRPPLEEDGYTF
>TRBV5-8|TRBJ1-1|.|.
TGTGCCAGCAGCTGGCGCGGGGCCAGGAAGACTGAAGCTTTCTTT
CASSWRGARKTEAFF
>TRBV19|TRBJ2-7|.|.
TGTGCCAGTAGTATAGACGGCCTAGCCTCGTGCGAGCAGTACTTC
CASSIDGLASCEQYF
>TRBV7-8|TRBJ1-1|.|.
TGTGCCAGCAGCTTAGATGGGGGCGTAGGCACTGAAGCTTTCTTT
CASSLDGGVGTEAFF
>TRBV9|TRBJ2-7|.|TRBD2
TGTGCCAGCAGCGTAGGGGCTAGCGGCCCCTACGAGCAGTACTTC
CASSVGASGPYEQYF
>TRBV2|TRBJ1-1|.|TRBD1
TGTGCCAGTACTCCGGGACAGGGGATTGACACTGAAGCTTTCTTT
CASTPGQGIDTEAFF
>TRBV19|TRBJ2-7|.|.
TGTGCCAGTAGTATATCTGGAGGAACCCTATCAAACGAGCAGTACTTC
CASSISGGTLSNEQYF
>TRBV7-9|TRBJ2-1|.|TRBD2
TGTGCCAGCAGCTCGGGACAGGCACCGGGACTAGCGATTAATGAGCAGTTCTTC
CASSSGQAPGLAINEQFF
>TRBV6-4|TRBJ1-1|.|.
TGTGCCAGCAGTGACTCTAGCAGGGGGAACACTGAAGCTTTCTTT
CASSDSSRGNTEAFF
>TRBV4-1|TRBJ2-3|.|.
TGCGCCAGCAGCCAAGGGGAGTCAGATACGCAGTATTTT
CASSQGESDTQYF
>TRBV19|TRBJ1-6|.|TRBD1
TGTGCCAGTAGTCCTGGACAGGGGGGAAATTCACCCCTCCACTTT
CASSPGQGGNSPLHF
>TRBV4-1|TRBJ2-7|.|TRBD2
TGCGTCAGCAGCTTACTAGCGGGGGGATCCTACGAGCAGTACTTC
CVSSLLAGGSYEQYF
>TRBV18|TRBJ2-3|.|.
TGTGCCAGCTCACGCCAGGGAGATACGCAGTATTTT
CASSRQGDTQYF
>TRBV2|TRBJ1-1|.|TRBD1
TGTGCCAGCAGTGAGGCGACAGGGGACGGGAACACTGAAGCTTTCTTT
CASSEATGDGNTEAFF
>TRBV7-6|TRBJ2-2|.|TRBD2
TGTGCCAGCAGCCCCTTGACTAGCGGGAGTAGGAACACCGGGGAGCTGTTTTTT
CASSPLTSGSRNTGELFF
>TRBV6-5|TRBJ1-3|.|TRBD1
TGTGCCAGCAGTTTAGAACAGGGGCACTCTGGAAACACCATATATTTT
CASSLEQGHSGNTIYF
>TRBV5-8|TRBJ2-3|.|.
TGTGCCAGCAGCTCGTGGGCCGTGGATACGCAGTATTTT
CASSSWAVDTQYF
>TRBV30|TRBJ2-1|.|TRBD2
TGTGCCTGCTCTCCCGGGACTAGCGGGAGGGCCCGGGAGCAGTTCTTC
CACSPGTSGRAREQFF
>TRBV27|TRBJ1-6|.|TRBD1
TGTGCCAGCAGTTTTGGGACAGGCAATTCACCCCTCCACTTT
CASSFGTGNSPLHF
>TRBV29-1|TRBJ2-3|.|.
TGCAGCGTCGGGACACCGGGCACAGATACGCAGTATTTT
CSVGTPGTDTQYF
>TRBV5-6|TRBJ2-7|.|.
TGTGCCAGCAGCTTGGCGACAGGATCCTACGAGCAGTACTTC
CASSLATGSYEQYF
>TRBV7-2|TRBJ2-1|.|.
TGTGCCAGCAGCGAGAAGCACAGGATAACCTACAATGAGCAGTTCTTC
CASSEKHRITYNEQFF